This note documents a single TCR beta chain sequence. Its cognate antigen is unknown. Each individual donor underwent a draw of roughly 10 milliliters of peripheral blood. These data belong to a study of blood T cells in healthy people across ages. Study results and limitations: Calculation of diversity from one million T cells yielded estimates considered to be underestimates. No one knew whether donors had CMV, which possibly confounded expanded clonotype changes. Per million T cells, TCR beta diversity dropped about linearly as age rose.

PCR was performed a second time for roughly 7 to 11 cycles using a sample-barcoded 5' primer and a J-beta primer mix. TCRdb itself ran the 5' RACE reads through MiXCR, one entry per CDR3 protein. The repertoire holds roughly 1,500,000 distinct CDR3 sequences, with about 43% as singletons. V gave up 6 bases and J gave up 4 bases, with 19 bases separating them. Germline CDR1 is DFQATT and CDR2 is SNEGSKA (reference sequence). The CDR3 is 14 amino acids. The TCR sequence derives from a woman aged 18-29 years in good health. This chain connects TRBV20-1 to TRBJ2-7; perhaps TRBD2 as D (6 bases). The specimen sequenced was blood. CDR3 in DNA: TGCAGTGCCTCTGCAGGGCGGGGAATATACGAGCAGTACTTC. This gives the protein CSASAGRGIYEQYF.